This TCR beta chain comes out of a study of vaccination effects on CD4 cells after COVID-19. For the study at large: Everyone in the study got two shots of either the BNT162b2 or mRNA-1273 vaccine. Study-level findings and limits: Limitations: small convalescent group and missing early post-infection timepoints.

Following culture for 9 to 11 days, CD4+ T cells were isolated. In regard to this clone: Its target is not known.

This CDR3 spans 17 amino acids. Looked up from germline, CDR1 is MNHEY and CDR2 is SMNVEV (reference sequence). Trimming removed 6 bases at V and 3 bases at J, with 23 bases between. Using immunoSEQ multiplex PCR, the repertoire was profiled, and TCRdb retains in-frame clones only, with some absent. The sample lists under 50,000 clones, 70% to 80% occurring once. The chain links TRBV27 to TRBJ1-1; weak D call: TRBD1 (6 bases). This clonotype originated in a human donor who had a prior SARS-CoV-2 infection. The specimen was CD4+ T cells from PBMCs cultured without peptide, collected before COVID-19 vaccination. The CDR3 spells CASRVGQGKSEDTEAFF. DNA of the CDR3: TGTGCCAGCAGAGTTGGCCAGGGGAAATCAGAGGACACTGAAGCTTTCTTT.